This T cell receptor beta chain was recorded in a study of identifying expanded T cells in peripheral blood. Study-wide results and caveats: Technical replicates showed 0.9 to 1.5 changed clones; roughly two weeks 15 to 20; four weeks 19. Clone count variance between roughly 2-week samples rose with total template count.

A note on this clone: The antigen is unknown.

The assay was immunoSEQ multiplex PCR, and TCRdb's table has in-frame clones only and misses some. The table has 120,000 or so clones, roughly 80% seen once. Germline loops: CDR1 SGHNT, CDR2 YENEEA. The CDR3 is 15 residues long. V lost 3 bases and J lost 2, with 12 bases in between. Healthy donors had no documented immune events, such as infections, while sampled. The source of this sequence is a person between 18 and 75 years old in good health. The V and J genes are TRBV11-3 and TRBJ2-3; D unresolved. Sequencing input: blood. The chain's CDR3 is CASSFTFGSTDTQYF. The DNA of the CDR3 is TGTGCCAGCAGCTTTACGTTTGGTTCCACAGATACGCAGTATTTT.